The present T cell receptor beta chain was sequenced within a study of cytomegalovirus exposure and HLA in healthy donors. In the study overall: The 120 validation repertoires and the approximately 700 first-cohort repertoires shared a platform, a later analysis reported. General observations from the study: Rarity marked most TCR sequences, yet some public TCRs occurred in many donors. Reportedly, diagnosis of cytomegalovirus status by the classifier showed high specificity and sensitivity.

Germline CDR1 reads LNHNV; CDR2 reads YYDKDF (reference sequence). The germline V and J ends were trimmed by 1 base and 4 bases, with 14 bases remaining between them. The CDR3 has 16 amino acids. Comment on this clone: Its antigen remains unidentified.

Using immunoSEQ multiplex PCR, the repertoire was profiled, and TCRdb retains in-frame clones only, with some absent. The repertoire holds tens of thousands of clones, with roughly 97% as singletons. This TCR derives from a man aged 18 to 30 in good health and CMV-seronegative. The sample was PBMCs. The chain joins TRBV15 to TRBJ1-5, with D possibly TRBD1 on 5 matching bases. CDR3 nucleotide sequence: TGTGCCACCAGCAGAGGCCCAGGGATAATAAATCAGCCCCAGCATTTT. Translating gives CATSRGPGIINQPQHF.